Listed here are 5 T cell receptor beta chains from one sample, sequenced in a study of radiotherapy plus CTLA-4 blockade in lung cancer. TCRdb's copy holds only in-frame clones and misses some; the assay was immunoSEQ multiplex PCR. The sample carries approximately 52,000 clones, 77% recorded once. The source was peripheral blood, collected from a patient treated with radiotherapy plus ipilimumab. These receptors were collected from a human donor with non-small cell lung cancer whose response to radiotherapy plus ipilimumab could not be evaluated.

The rearrangement joins TRBV2 to TRBJ1-4; D may be TRBD1 (6 bases). The germline V gene has CDR1 SNHLY and CDR2 FYNNEI. This CDR3 has 13 residues. Trimming took 7 bases from V and 8 from J, leaving 14 bases between them. CDR3 sequence (DNA): TGTGCCAGCACGGGGCAGGGACACGAAAAACTGTTTTTT. This translates into CASTGQGHEKLFF.

The chain couples TRBV4-2 to TRBJ1-3; D call uncertain. Germline values: CDR1 LGHNA, CDR2 YNFKEQ. CDR3 size: 17 residues. Trimming took off 2 bases at V and 0 bases at J, with 14 bases between the two ends. The CDR3 protein is CASSQSLETYSGNTIYF. CDR3 in DNA: TGTGCCAGCAGCCAATCATTGGAGACCTACTCTGGAAACACCATATATTTT.

This clone appeared once. The chain is built from TRBV19 and TRBJ2-3; 15 bases map to TRBD2. Germline CDR1 and CDR2: LNHDA and SQIVND (reference sequence). This CDR3 region has 18 residues. V was clipped by 7 bases and J by 4 bases; unmatched bases: 12. The CDR3 nucleotides read TGTGCCAGTACCCCGGGACTAGCGGGGGGTCGGTCTTCAGATACGCAGTATTTT. This sequence encodes CASTPGLAGGRSSDTQYF.

A single count supports this clone. The J gene is TRBJ2-2, the V gene TRBV5-1; D might be TRBD1 (5 bases). The CDR3 consists of 14 residues. Trimming removed 4 bases from V and 4 bases from J, with 11 bases in between. CDR1 SGHRS and CDR2 YFSETQ come from the germline V gene. In DNA, the CDR3 is TGCGCCAGCAGCCAGGGCCTTGTCACCGGGGAGCTGTTTTTT. Translation: CASSQGLVTGELFF.

This clone came up once. The chain couples TRBV7-2 to TRBJ2-3; 10 nucleotides match TRBD2. This CDR3 region has 16 residues. Trimming cost V 8 bases and J 1 base; bases outside gene matches: 9. CDR1 and CDR2 (germline): SGHTA, FQGNSA. The CDR3 loop is CASGSAGGPGTDTQYF. The CDR3 DNA is TGTGCCAGCGGGTCAGCGGGAGGGCCGGGCACAGATACGCAGTATTTT.